This record concerns one TCR beta chain sequence. There are a few counts of this clonotype. No cognate antigen has been identified for it. Base qualities are not at hand, and no much larger clone is one base apart. The library was built by means of multiplex PCR. TCRdb lists the instrument as Illumina HiSeq 4000. iRepertoire HTBI primers and Arm-PCR amplification of CDR3 regions were used to construct TCR beta libraries. Gel purification was performed on PCR products prior to sequencing. In the authors' own workflow: A total of around 59 TRBV and under 15 TRBJ segments were identified across samples and were used for gene usage analysis of CDR3 amino acid clonotypes. Filtered high-quality paired reads were merged into contigs using COPE and FqMerger. BLAST was used to align contigs to IMGT TRBV, TRBD and TRBJ reference genes, with CDR3 defined following IMGT. Highly expanded clones were defined as clonotypes with a frequency above 0.1%. Shannon entropy served as the measure of repertoire diversity, while the Gini coefficient captured V-J evenness. A clonotype found in more than one individual was treated as public. TCRdb passed the public sequencing reads through fastp at Q25 and MiXCR, retaining productive beta sequences. Rows matching on CDR3 protein sequence are summarized as one entry with the most common DNA and genes. What appears here as the V and J calls and clone size reflects TCRdb's work, not the paper's. Across this sample there are approximately 380,000 distinct CDR3 sequences, with roughly 20% seen only once. More than 20% of the sample belongs to the ten largest clones.

This specimen's time point label, per the study, means: persistent/refractory GD, antithyroid drugs over 5 years with positive TRAb. RNA was extracted from PBMCs in TRIzol for both TCR sequencing and RNA sequencing. Graves' disease was diagnosed according to American Thyroid Association guidelines. Recruitment of patients was carried out at an endocrinology department in Xi'an, China. Each patient gave around 9.2 milliliters of peripheral blood, collected in an EDTA anticoagulant tube. Ficoll Paque Plus density gradient separation was used to isolate PBMCs, and no additional T cell sorting was done. An Agilent 2100 Bioanalyzer and agarose gel were used to assess RNA quality, and a NanoDrop 2000 was used to measure RNA concentration. This specimen comes from a study of regulatory T cells in long-lasting Graves disease (dated by TCRdb to the early 2020s). Regarding the complete study: Persistent Graves' disease was defined as antithyroid drug treatment for over 5 years with persistently positive TSH receptor autoantibodies. This study used TCR sequencing and RNA sequencing of peripheral blood to compare persistent Graves' disease patients against newly diagnosed Graves' disease patients. The study took place in China and was registered as a clinical trial. A total of around 35 samples underwent TCR sequencing: about 13 from persistent and roughly 20 from newly diagnosed Graves' disease patients. In the clinical cohort, patients with persistent Graves' disease had used antithyroid drugs for an average of roughly ten years.

Reading the germline V gene gives CDR1 MNHEY and CDR2 SVGAGI. A distance of 20 bases separates the germline ends of V and J, which lose 0 bases and 5 bases respectively. There are 17 amino acids in the CDR3, from cysteine to phenylalanine inclusive. Only the CDR3 DNA is retained, 51 bases long and in frame from the first base. The investigation overall reported the following: Sequencing and analysis were limited to the TCR beta chain. As a limitation, the authors acknowledged that the small sample size may reduce accuracy. A larger number of public clonotypes was shared among persistent patients (about 2,700) than among newly diagnosed patients (around 870). Peripheral blood alone was examined, since thyroid tissue, which constituted the primary lesion, could not be accessed. Lower TCR Shannon entropy and fewer highly expanded clones were observed in persistent Graves' disease patients than in newly diagnosed patients, which suggested clonal expansion. Preferential use of TRBV28, TRBJ1-2 and TRBJ2-5 was observed in persistent disease, whereas TRBV20-1 and TRBJ2-1 were favored in newly diagnosed disease.

The sequence was collected from a female donor with Graves disease. The rearranged segments are TRBV6-5 and TRBJ2-7; the D segment may tentatively be TRBD1 or TRBD2, each giving 5 matched bases. Material: peripheral blood mononuclear cells (PBMCs), obtained when the disease was refractory, from a patient treated with antithyroid drugs. At the DNA level, the sequence is TGTGCCAGCAGTTACTCCCCCCTATCGGGGCCGGCTGACGAGCAGTACTTC. This translates into CASSYSPLSGPADEQYF.